Detailed here is one T cell receptor beta chain. This sample is part of a study of control samples from healthy donors and cancer patients. The CDR3 is made up of 15 amino acids. V was pared by 2 bases and J by 5 bases, with 15 bases between. CDR1 and CDR2 from the germline V gene are SGHTA and FQGNSA. TCRdb keeps only in-frame clones here, not all; method: immunoSEQ multiplex PCR. The repertoire holds 70,000 or so clones, with 84% as singletons. The receptor's source is a man between 45 and 60 years old in good health. V usage is TRBV7-2 and J usage is TRBJ1-1; D call uncertain. Source material: blood. For the CDR3, the DNA is TGTGCCAGCAGCTTATCGAGGACTCTTGGGACTGAAGCTTTCTTT. Its protein product is CASSLSRTLGTEAFF.